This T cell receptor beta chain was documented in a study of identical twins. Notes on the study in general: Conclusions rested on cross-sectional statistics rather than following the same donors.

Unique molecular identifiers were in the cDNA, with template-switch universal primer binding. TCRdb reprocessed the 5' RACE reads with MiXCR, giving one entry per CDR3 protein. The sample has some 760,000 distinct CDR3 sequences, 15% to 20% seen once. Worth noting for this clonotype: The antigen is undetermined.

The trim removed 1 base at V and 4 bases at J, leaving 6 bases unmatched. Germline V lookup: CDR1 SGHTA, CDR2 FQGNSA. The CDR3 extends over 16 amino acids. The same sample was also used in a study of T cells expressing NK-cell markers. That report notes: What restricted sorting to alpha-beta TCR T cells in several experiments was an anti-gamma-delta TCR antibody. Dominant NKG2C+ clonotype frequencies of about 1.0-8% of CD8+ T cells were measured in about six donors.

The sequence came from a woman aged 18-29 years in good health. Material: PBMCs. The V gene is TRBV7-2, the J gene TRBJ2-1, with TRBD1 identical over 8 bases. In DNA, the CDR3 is TGTGCCAGCAGCTTAGTAGGTACAGGGGGTTACAATGAGCAGTTCTTC. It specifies CASSLVGTGGYNEQFF.